Below, 21 T cell receptor beta chains from the same sample are listed, as sequenced in a study of cytomegalovirus exposure and HLA in healthy donors. This table comes from immunoSEQ multiplex PCR, and its TCRdb copy is limited to in-frame clones, with some not included. The sample carries approximately 99,000 clones, roughly 88% recorded once. The specimen sequenced was PBMCs. These receptors all come from a young woman in good health and CMV-seronegative.

The chain carries TRBV10-3 and TRBJ2-7, with D unresolved. Germline values: CDR1 ENHRY, CDR2 SYGVKD. The CDR3 runs to 16 residues. Trimming stripped 3 bases from V and 3 bases from J, with 18 bases between. CDR3 residues: CAISERATPPNYEQYF. The DNA of the CDR3 is TGTGCCATCAGTGAACGCGCGACACCGCCCAACTACGAGCAGTACTTC.

This rearrangement joins TRBV11-2 to TRBJ1-1, with D unresolved. The CDR3 spans 13 residues. Germline V gene lookup returns CDR1 SGHAT and CDR2 FQNNGV. V lost 5 bases and J 4 bases, leaving 11 bases between the germline ends. As DNA, the CDR3 is TGTGCCAGCAGCCCCGAGAGTCGCACTGAAGCTTTCTTT. It specifies CASSPESRTEAFF.

The V call is TRBV2, the J call TRBJ1-1, with a possible D match to TRBD1 (5 bases). The CDR3 covers 12 residues. Germline values: CDR1 SNHLY, CDR2 FYNNEI. V lost 8 bases and J 3 bases, leaving 10 bases between the germline ends. This chain's CDR3 is CASRGSYTEAFF. The CDR3 DNA is TGTGCCAGCCGGGGGTCCTACACTGAAGCTTTCTTT.

The rearrangement joins TRBV29-1 to TRBJ2-3; weak D call: TRBD2 (5 bases). Between the trimmed V and J ends, which lost 6 bases and 3 bases, there was a span of 16 bases. Looked up from germline, CDR1 is SQVTM and CDR2 is ANQGSEA. The CDR3 runs to 14 residues. The CDR3: CSVTPGIGTDTQYF. The CDR3, as DNA: TGCAGCGTAACACCGGGAATCGGTACAGATACGCAGTATTTT.

The chain carries TRBV9 and TRBJ2-2, with 8 bases that match TRBD2. V was pared by 3 bases and J by 3 bases, with 4 bases of the junction left unmatched. The CDR3 runs 15 residues. Germline V gene lookup returns CDR1 SGDLS and CDR2 YYNGEE. The CDR3 is CASSASGGHTGELFF. The CDR3 bases are TGTGCCAGCAGCGCCAGCGGGGGTCACACCGGGGAGCTGTTTTTT.

The rearrangement links TRBV5-1 to TRBJ2-7; a possible D gene is TRBD2 (6 bases). The CDR3 consists of 16 residues. CDR1 is SGHRS, CDR2 YFSETQ, per germline. V was trimmed by 0 bases and J by 3 bases, leaving 16 bases between them. In DNA form, the CDR3 reads TGCGCCAGCAGCTTGGCCGGGGGTAGGCCCGACTACGAGCAGTACTTC. It encodes CASSLAGGRPDYEQYF.

The V gene is TRBV11-2, the J gene TRBJ2-7; the D gene is possibly TRBD2 (5 bases). CDR1 and CDR2 (germline): SGHAT, FQNNGV. There are 13 residues in the CDR3. Trimming took 7 bases from V and 1 from J, leaving 11 bases between them. The CDR3 spells CASTLGLSYEQYF. CDR3 in DNA: TGTGCCAGCACCCTCGGACTTTCCTACGAGCAGTACTTC. Complete variable domain (other parts from reference TRBV11-2 and TRBJ2-7): EAGVAQSPRYKIIEKRQSVAFWCNPISGHATLYWYQQILGQGPKLLIQFQNNGVVDDSQLPKDRFSAERLKGVDSTLKIQPAKLEDSAVYLCASTLGLSYEQYFGPGTRLTVT.

The J gene is TRBJ1-4, the V gene TRBV5-6, with D possibly being TRBD1 (6 bases). Per germline, CDR1 SGHDT and CDR2 YYEEEE. V gave up 4 bases and J gave up 0 bases, with 13 bases separating them. This CDR3 contains 16 residues. This CDR3 is CASSEAPGATNEKLFF. For the CDR3, the DNA is TGTGCCAGCAGCGAAGCCCCAGGGGCAACTAATGAAAAACTGTTTTTT.

J is TRBJ2-1 and V is TRBV13; D remains ambiguous. The CDR3 is made up of 14 amino acids. V lost 1 base and J lost 4, with 8 bases in between. Germline-derived CDR1 and CDR2 are PRHDT and FYEKMQ (reference sequence). The DNA for the CDR3 is TGTGCCAGCAGCTTAGTTAGCAGTTACAATGAGCAGTTCTTC. Translating it yields CASSLVSSYNEQFF.

The chain is built from TRBV18 and TRBJ1-2; 12 bases agree with TRBD1. CDR3 length: 16 amino acids. V dropped 2 bases and J dropped 6; count of bases not matched to a gene: 7. Looked up from germline, CDR1 is KGHSH and CDR2 is LQKENI. The CDR3 reads CASSPGTGGPVDGYTF. DNA of the CDR3: TGTGCCAGCTCACCAGGGACAGGGGGCCCCGTCGATGGCTACACCTTC.

The J gene is TRBJ2-3, the V gene TRBV5-4; D is uncertain. V was cut by 1 base and J by 2 bases, with 8 bases left in between. Germline assignment: CDR1 SGHNT and CDR2 YYREEE (reference sequence). The CDR3 is 14 amino acids. The DNA for the CDR3 is TGTGCCAGCAGCTTGAACGGAGACACAGATACGCAGTATTTT. As protein: CASSLNGDTDTQYF.

The chain couples TRBV27 to TRBJ1-4; D not resolved. CDR1 and CDR2 (germline): MNHEY, SMNVEV (reference sequence). The V gene lost 6 bases and the J gene lost 10 bases, with 24 bases spanning the gap. The CDR3 covers 16 residues. The CDR3 sequence is CASRPAVRVRGAKLFF. CDR3 DNA: TGTGCCAGCAGGCCGGCCGTGAGGGTCCGGGGTGCAAAACTGTTTTTT. The full variable domain, its missing parts supplied by reference TRBV27 and TRBJ1-4, is EAQVTQNPRYLITVTGKKLTVTCSQNMNHEYMSWYRQDPGLGLRQIYYSMNVEVTDKGDVPEGYKVSRKEKRNFPLILESPSPNQTSLYFCASRPAVRVRGAKLFFGSGTQLSVL.

The chain joins TRBV28 to TRBJ2-7; 8 positions match TRBD1. Germline-derived CDR1 and CDR2 are MDHEN and SYDVKM. This CDR3 is 14 amino acids long. Trimming removed 5 bases from V and 6 bases from J; junction bases left unmatched: 9. The DNA for the CDR3 is TGTGCCAGCAGTAGCGAGGGACAGGCGGGCGAGCAGTACTTC. It encodes CASSSEGQAGEQYF.

The chain uses TRBV11-2 and TRBJ2-1; 11 nucleotides align to TRBD1. This CDR3 comprises 17 residues. Trimming removed 4 bases from V and 6 bases from J; junction bases left unmatched: 11. Germline CDR1 reads SGHAT; CDR2 reads FQNNGV. Here the CDR3 DNA reads TGTGCCAGCAGCTCGACTCCGGGACAGGGGGGATCCAATGAGCAGTTCTTC. Its translation is CASSSTPGQGGSNEQFF.

The rearrangement joins TRBV18 to TRBJ1-1; no clear D. From germline, CDR1 is KGHSH and CDR2 LQKENI. The CDR3 is made up of 15 amino acids. V lost 0 bases to trimming and J lost 1 base, with 9 bases between them. Written as DNA, the CDR3 is TGTGCCAGCTCACCACCGGGAGCTAAGAACACTGAAGCTTTCTTT. Translating it yields CASSPPGAKNTEAFF.

The CDR3 DNA follows: TGTGCCAGTAAGACTAGCGGGGCCCTCACAGATACGCAGTATTTT. Protein sequence: CASKTSGALTDTQYF. The chain combines TRBV25-1 with TRBJ2-3; the match to TRBD2 covers 11 bases. Germline values: CDR1 MGHDK, CDR2 SYGVNS. The CDR3 has 15 amino acids. V shed 9 bases and J 2 bases; nucleotides not matched to a gene: 7.

This clone has only a few counts. This chain links TRBV2 with TRBJ2-1, with TRBD1 identical over 7 bases. The V gene's germline CDR1 is SNHLY and CDR2 FYNNEI. V shed 7 bases, J shed 4 bases, and the junction held 13 bases outside the gene matches. The CDR3 has 16 amino acids. CDR3 nucleotides: TGTGCCAGCACCCTTTACCCCGGGACAGCTTACAATGAGCAGTTCTTC. This encodes CASTLYPGTAYNEQFF.

This sequence joins TRBV10-3 and TRBJ2-7, with 9 bases that match TRBD2. The V gene end was trimmed by 2 bases and the J gene end by 11 bases; junction bases not matched to a gene: 4. Germline V gene lookup returns CDR1 ENHRY and CDR2 SYGVKD. The CDR3 contains 12 residues. The CDR3 region is CAISEASGAEYF. The CDR3 nucleotides read TGTGCCATCAGTGAGGCTAGCGGGGCGGAGTACTTC.

The rearrangement links TRBV6-4 to TRBJ2-1; TRBD2 matches at 10 bases. Trimming at V came to 2 bases and at J to 0 bases, leaving 1 base not matched to a gene. The germline V gene has CDR1 MRHNA and CDR2 SNTAGT. This CDR3 has 16 residues. The CDR3 region has the DNA TGTGCCAGCAGTGACCTAGCGGGGGTCTCCTACAATGAGCAGTTCTTC. This gives the protein CASSDLAGVSYNEQFF.

V and J are TRBV23-1 and TRBJ2-5, with TRBD2 matching 8 bases. TRBV23-1 is annotated as an ORF whose role is uncertain. V gave up 3 bases and J gave up 4 bases; unmatched junction bases: 7. The CDR3 contains 15 residues. CDR3 amino acids: CASSHPPGLGETQYF. Here the CDR3 DNA reads TGCGCCAGCAGTCATCCCCCGGGACTAGGAGAGACCCAGTACTTC.

The chain joins TRBV25-1 to TRBJ2-7; D remains unclear. Trimming removed 4 bases from V and 3 bases from J, with 7 bases in between. The CDR3 runs to 12 residues. Germline V gene lookup returns CDR1 MGHDK and CDR2 SYGVNS. CDR3 residues: CASSGTDYEQYF. CDR3 bases: TGTGCCAGCAGTGGCACAGACTACGAGCAGTACTTC.